These 10 T cell receptor beta chains came from one sample sequenced in a study of T cell responses to AZD1222 COVID-19 vaccine. TCRdb keeps only in-frame clones here, not all; method: immunoSEQ multiplex PCR. The repertoire holds 55,000 to 65,000 clones, with about 80% as singletons. Source: peripheral blood, taken 28 days after the second AZD1222 dose. The receptors were sampled from an adult who received the AZD1222 COVID-19 vaccine.

The chain is built from TRBV14 and TRBJ2-1, with D perhaps matching TRBD1 (5 bases). The CDR3 contains 19 residues. The V gene's germline CDR1 is SGHDN and CDR2 FVKESK. Trimming stripped 0 bases from V and 3 bases from J, with 21 bases between. The CDR3 DNA follows: TGTGCCAGCAGCCAAGATGGCTTTGGGGCCTCCAGGGTCTACAATGAGCAGTTCTTC. This codes for CASSQDGFGASRVYNEQFF. Full variable domain (remainder filled in from reference TRBV14 and TRBJ2-1): EAGVTQFPSHSVIEKGQTVTLRCDPISGHDNLYWYRRVMGKEIKFLLHFVKESKQDESGMPNNRFLAERTGGTYSTLKVQPAELEDSGVYFCASSQDGFGASRVYNEQFFGPGTRLTVL.

This sequence joins TRBV24-1 and TRBJ1-6; the D is unclear. The length of the CDR3 is 14 residues. CDR1 KGHDR and CDR2 SFDVKD come from the germline V gene. The ends were cut back, 5 bases at V and 7 bases at J, with 11 bases in the middle. The CDR3 reads CATSGSSSNSPLHF. DNA for the CDR3: TGTGCCACCAGTGGCTCGTCTTCAAATTCACCCCTCCACTTT.

The chain joins TRBV7-2 to TRBJ2-1, with no clear D. Per the germline V gene, CDR1 is SGHTA and CDR2 is FQGNSA. The CDR3 consists of 12 residues. V gave up 1 base and J gave up 3 bases, with 1 base separating them. The CDR3 region has the DNA TGTGCCAGCAGCTTAGACTACAATGAGCAGTTCTTC. Its protein product is CASSLDYNEQFF.

The rearrangement links TRBV7-2 to TRBJ2-5, with 10 bases that match TRBD2. Trimming removed 7 bases from V and 5 bases from J; junction bases left unmatched: 16. Germline CDR1 and CDR2: SGHTA and FQGNSA. The CDR3 runs 17 residues. The CDR3 DNA is TGTGCCAGCACCTCAAGGGGGCCTAGCGGGAGAGGTGAGACCCAGTACTTC. Residues: CASTSRGPSGRGETQYF.

This sequence joins TRBV28 and TRBJ1-1; no definite D call. The germline gives CDR1 MDHEN, CDR2 SYDVKM. The V end was cut by 3 bases, the J end by 5 bases, with 13 bases between. CDR3 length: 14 residues. Here the CDR3 reads CASSLPTAGTEAFF. As DNA, the CDR3 is TGTGCCAGCAGTTTGCCTACAGCCGGGACTGAAGCTTTCTTT.

V is TRBV7-2 and J is TRBJ2-3, with D uncertain. Germline V gene lookup returns CDR1 SGHTA and CDR2 FQGNSA. There are 13 residues in the CDR3. Between the trimmed V and J ends, which lost 3 bases and 6 bases, there was a span of 10 bases. The DNA for the CDR3 is TGTGCCAGCAGCTTTTCAGAGTGGGATACGCAGTATTTT. It translates to CASSFSEWDTQYF. Drawing the rest from reference TRBV7-2 and TRBJ2-3, the complete variable domain is GAGVSQSPSNKVTEKGKDVELRCDPISGHTALYWYRQSLGQGLEFLIYFQGNSAPDKSGLPSDRFSAERTGGSVSTLTIQRTQQEDSAVYLCASSFSEWDTQYFGPGTRLTVL.

J is TRBJ2-1 and V is TRBV11-3, with TRBD2 identical over 13 bases. The CDR3 totals 15 residues. V lost 6 bases and J lost 5; bases outside the gene matches: 4. CDR1 is SGHNT and CDR2 is YENEEA in the germline V gene. CDR3 residues: CASSTGTSGNNEQFF. For the CDR3, the DNA is TGTGCCAGCAGTACCGGGACTAGCGGGAACAATGAGCAGTTCTTC.

This rearrangement joins TRBV5-8 to TRBJ1-4, with D perhaps TRBD1 (6 bases). Germline V gene sequence: CDR1 SGHTS, CDR2 YDEGEE. The CDR3 consists of 17 residues. V lost 1 base and J lost 0, with 13 bases in between. The CDR3 sequence is CASSLYRASTTNEKLFF. CDR3 nucleotides: TGTGCCAGCAGCTTGTACAGGGCTTCAACAACTAATGAAAAACTGTTTTTT.

V gene TRBV11-1 combines with J gene TRBJ2-1; D remains ambiguous. CDR3 length equals 14 residues. Deletions cut 5 bases from V and 3 bases from J, with 11 bases between. CDR1 is SGHAT and CDR2 is FQDESV in the germline V gene (reference sequence). The DNA of the CDR3 is TGTGCCAGCAGCCCTGAGGAGAGCTACAATGAGCAGTTCTTC. This translates into CASSPEESYNEQFF. The whole variable domain, remainder taken from reference TRBV11-1 and TRBJ2-1, is EAEVAQSPRYKITEKSQAVAFWCDPISGHATLYWYRQILGQGPELLVQFQDESVVDDSQLPKDRFSAERLKGVDSTLKIQPAELGDSAMYLCASSPEESYNEQFFGPGTRLTVL.

This clone came up a few times. V usage is TRBV6-2 or TRBV6-3 and J usage is TRBJ2-7; 12 bases align to TRBD2. CDR1 and CDR2 from the germline V gene are MNHEY and SVGEGT. The CDR3 is made up of 18 amino acids. Trimming cost V 2 bases and J 0 bases; bases outside gene matches: 8. This chain's CDR3 is CASSYHRGLAGGSYEQYF. The CDR3 nucleotides read TGTGCCAGCAGTTACCACAGGGGACTAGCGGGTGGCTCCTACGAGCAGTACTTC.